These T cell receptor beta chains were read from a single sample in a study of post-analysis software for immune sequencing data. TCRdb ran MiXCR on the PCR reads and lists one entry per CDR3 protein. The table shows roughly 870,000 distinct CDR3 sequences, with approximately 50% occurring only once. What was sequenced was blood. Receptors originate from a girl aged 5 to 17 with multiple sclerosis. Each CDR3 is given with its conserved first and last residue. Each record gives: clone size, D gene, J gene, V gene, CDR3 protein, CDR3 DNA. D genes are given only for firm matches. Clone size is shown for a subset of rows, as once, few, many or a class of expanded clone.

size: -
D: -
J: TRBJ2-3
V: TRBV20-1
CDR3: CSAGGVGVSDTQYF
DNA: TGCAGTGCTGGAGGAGTAGGGGTATCTGATACGCAGTATTTT

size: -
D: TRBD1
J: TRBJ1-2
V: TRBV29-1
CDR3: CSVEFLRGRISNYGYTF
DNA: TGCAGCGTTGAATTTTTAAGGGGGCGAATCTCCAACTATGGCTACACCTTC

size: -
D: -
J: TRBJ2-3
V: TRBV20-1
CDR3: CSAKPGRGTDTQYF
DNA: TGCAGTGCTAAGCCGGGAAGGGGTACAGATACGCAGTATTTT

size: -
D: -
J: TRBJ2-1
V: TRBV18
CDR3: CASSPPPRSSYNEQFF
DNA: TGTGCCAGCTCACCACCCCCGAGATCCTCCTACAATGAGCAGTTCTTC

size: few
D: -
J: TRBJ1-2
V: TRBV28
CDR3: CASSLTGGGYTF
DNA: TGTGCCAGCAGTTTAACGGGAGGTGGCTACACCTTC

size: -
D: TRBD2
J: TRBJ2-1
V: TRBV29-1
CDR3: CSVDRRGASYNEQFF
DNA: TGCAGCGTTGATCGGCGGGGGGCGTCCTACAATGAGCAGTTCTTC

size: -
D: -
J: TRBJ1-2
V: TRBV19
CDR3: CASTAGAYGYTF
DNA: TGTGCCAGTACCGCAGGGGCCTATGGCTACACCTTC

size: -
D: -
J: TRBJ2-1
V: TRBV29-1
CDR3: CSVEDQEGTGEQFF
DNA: TGCAGCGTTGAAGATCAGGAGGGGACGGGTGAGCAGTTCTTC

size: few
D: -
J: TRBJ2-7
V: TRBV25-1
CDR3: CASSERTYEQYF
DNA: TGTGCCAGCAGTGAGCGAACCTACGAGCAGTACTTC

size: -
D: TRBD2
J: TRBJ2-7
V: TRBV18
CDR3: CASSPSGRDSYEQYF
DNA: TGTGCCAGCTCACCGAGCGGGAGGGATTCCTACGAGCAGTACTTC

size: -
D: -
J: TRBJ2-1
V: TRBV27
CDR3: CASSFDGSYNEQFF
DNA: TGTGCCAGCAGTTTTGACGGATCCTACAATGAGCAGTTCTTC

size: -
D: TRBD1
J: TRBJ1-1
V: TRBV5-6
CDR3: CASSFRQGKSTEAFF
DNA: TGTGCCAGCAGCTTTCGACAGGGGAAAAGTACTGAAGCTTTCTTT

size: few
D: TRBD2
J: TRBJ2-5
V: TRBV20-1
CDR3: CSARDRWTSRETQYF
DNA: TGCAGTGCTAGAGATAGATGGACTAGCCGAGAGACCCAGTACTTC

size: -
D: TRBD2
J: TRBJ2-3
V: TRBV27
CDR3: CASSFIRLAGRDTDTQYF
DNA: TGTGCCAGCAGTTTCATTCGACTAGCGGGAAGAGACACAGATACGCAGTATTTT

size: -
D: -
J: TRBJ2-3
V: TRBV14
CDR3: CASRAGYSTDTQYF
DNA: TGTGCCAGCAGAGCAGGTTACAGCACAGATACGCAGTATTTT

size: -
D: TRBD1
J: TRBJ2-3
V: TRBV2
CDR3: CASSLGTGVADTQYF
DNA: TGTGCCAGCAGTTTGGGGACAGGGGTCGCAGATACGCAGTATTTT

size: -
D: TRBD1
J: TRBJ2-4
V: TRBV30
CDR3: CAWSRPGQLYF
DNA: TGTGCCTGGAGTCGACCGGGACAGTTGTACTTC

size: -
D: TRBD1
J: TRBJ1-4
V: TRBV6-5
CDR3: CASSPGQGFNEKLFF
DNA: TGTGCCAGCAGTCCCGGACAGGGATTTAATGAAAAACTGTTTTTT

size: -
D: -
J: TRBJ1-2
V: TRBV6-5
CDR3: CASSYPPRPEVGDYGYTF
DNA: TGTGCCAGCAGTTACCCTCCGCGTCCGGAAGTCGGGGACTATGGCTACACCTTC

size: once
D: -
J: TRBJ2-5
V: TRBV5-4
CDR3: CASSWALAEGTQYF
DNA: TGTGCCAGCAGCTGGGCCTTGGCGGAAGGGACCCAGTACTTC

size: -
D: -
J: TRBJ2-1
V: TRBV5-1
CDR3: CASSWVSGLVEQFF
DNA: TGCGCCAGCAGCTGGGTCAGCGGCCTCGTTGAGCAGTTCTTC

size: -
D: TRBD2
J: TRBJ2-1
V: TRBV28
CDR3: CASSLPSGSLGNEQFF
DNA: TGTGCCAGCAGTTTGCCTAGCGGGAGTTTGGGCAATGAGCAGTTCTTC

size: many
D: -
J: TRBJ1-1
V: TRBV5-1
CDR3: CASSLSENTEAFF
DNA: TGCGCCAGCAGCTTGTCAGAGAACACTGAAGCTTTCTTT

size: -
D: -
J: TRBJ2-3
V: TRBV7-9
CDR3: CASSGRPPATDTQYF
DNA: TGTGCCAGCAGCGGACGGCCCCCGGCAACTGATACGCAGTATTTT

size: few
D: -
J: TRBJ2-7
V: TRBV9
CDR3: CASSPTAGFYEQYF
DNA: TGTGCCAGCAGCCCTACCGCGGGATTCTACGAGCAGTACTTC

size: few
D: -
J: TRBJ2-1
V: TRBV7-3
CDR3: CASSSAAGSTEQFF
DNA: TGTGCCAGCAGCTCCGCGGCGGGGTCAACGGAGCAGTTCTTC

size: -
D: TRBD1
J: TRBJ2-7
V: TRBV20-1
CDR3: CSARKGTGTYEQYF
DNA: TGCAGTGCTAGAAAAGGGACAGGGACCTACGAGCAGTACTTC

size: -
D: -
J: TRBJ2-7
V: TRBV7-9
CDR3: CASSSLERPSYEQYF
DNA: TGTGCCAGCAGCTCACTAGAGAGGCCCTCCTACGAGCAGTACTTC

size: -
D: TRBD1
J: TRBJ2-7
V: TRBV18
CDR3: CASSATGLTPYEQYF
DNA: TGTGCCAGCTCGGCGACAGGGCTTACCCCCTACGAGCAGTACTTC

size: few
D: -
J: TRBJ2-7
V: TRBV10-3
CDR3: CAISEWRKSSYEQYF
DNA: TGTGCCATCAGTGAGTGGCGGAAGTCCTCCTACGAGCAGTACTTC

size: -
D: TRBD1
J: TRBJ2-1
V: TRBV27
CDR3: CASSLLWTGGFNEQFF
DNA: TGTGCCAGCAGTTTATTGTGGACAGGGGGTTTCAATGAGCAGTTCTTC

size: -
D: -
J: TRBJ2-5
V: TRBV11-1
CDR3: CASSLGQILVQETQYF
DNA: TGTGCCAGCAGCTTAGGTCAAATCCTGGTCCAAGAGACCCAGTACTTC

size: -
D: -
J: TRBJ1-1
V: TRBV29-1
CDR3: CSVAGGTNMNTEAFF
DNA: TGCAGCGTTGCGGGCGGGACAAACATGAACACTGAAGCTTTCTTT

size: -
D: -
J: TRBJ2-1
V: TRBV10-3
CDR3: CAISEGENNEQFF
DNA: TGTGCCATCAGTGAAGGGGAAAACAATGAGCAGTTCTTC

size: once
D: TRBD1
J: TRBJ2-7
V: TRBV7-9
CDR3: CASSARQGFDEQYF
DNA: TGTGCCAGCAGCGCGCGACAGGGTTTCGACGAGCAGTACTTC

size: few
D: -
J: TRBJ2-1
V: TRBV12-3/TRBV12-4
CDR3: CASSLEVAEGPYNEQFF
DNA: TGTGCCAGCAGTTTGGAGGTAGCGGAGGGCCCCTACAATGAGCAGTTCTTC

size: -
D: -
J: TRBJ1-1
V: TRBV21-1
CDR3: CASSKGTGNTEAFF
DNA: TGTGCCAGCAGCAAAGGGACAGGGAACACTGAAGCTTTCTTT

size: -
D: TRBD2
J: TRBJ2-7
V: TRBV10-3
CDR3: CATSDRGGLAGGTGHEQYF
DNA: TGTGCCACCAGTGACAGAGGGGGACTAGCGGGAGGAACAGGCCACGAGCAGTACTTC

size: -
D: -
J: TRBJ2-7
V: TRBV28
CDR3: CASTQGRVGSLPSYEQYF
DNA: TGTGCCAGCACTCAAGGGCGGGTAGGGTCTCTCCCAAGTTACGAGCAGTACTTC

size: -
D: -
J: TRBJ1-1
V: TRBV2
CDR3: CAGGQGRGTEAFF
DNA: TGTGCCGGCGGGCAGGGGAGGGGCACTGAAGCTTTCTTT

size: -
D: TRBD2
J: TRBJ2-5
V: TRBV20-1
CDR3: CSASRLAGQQETQYF
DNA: TGCAGTGCTTCCAGACTAGCGGGGCAGCAAGAGACCCAGTACTTC

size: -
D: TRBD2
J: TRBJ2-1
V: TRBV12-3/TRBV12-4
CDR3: CASSFGGGWSYNEQFF
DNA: TGTGCCAGCAGTTTTGGCGGGGGATGGTCCTACAATGAGCAGTTCTTC

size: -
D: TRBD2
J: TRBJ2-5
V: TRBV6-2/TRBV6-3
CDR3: CASSPPGLAGKEQYF
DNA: TGTGCCAGCAGTCCACCGGGACTAGCGGGTAAGGAGCAGTACTTC

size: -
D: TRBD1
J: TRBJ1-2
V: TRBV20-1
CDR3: CSAWDRGTDGYTF
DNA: TGCAGTGCTTGGGACAGGGGTACGGATGGCTACACCTTC

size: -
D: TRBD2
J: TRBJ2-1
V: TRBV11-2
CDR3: CASSLVAGRYNEQFF
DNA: TGTGCCAGCAGCTTAGTAGCGGGGAGGTACAATGAGCAGTTCTTC

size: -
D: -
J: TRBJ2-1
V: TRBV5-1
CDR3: CASSIGPSDNEQFF
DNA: TGCGCCAGCAGTATCGGCCCGTCGGACAATGAGCAGTTCTTC

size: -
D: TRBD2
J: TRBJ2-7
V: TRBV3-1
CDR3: CASSQFSGSSYEQYF
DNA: TGTGCCAGCAGCCAGTTTAGCGGGAGCTCCTACGAGCAGTACTTC

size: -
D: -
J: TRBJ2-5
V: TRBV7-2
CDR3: CASSLDHRTSRQETQYF
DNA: TGTGCCAGCAGCTTAGATCACAGAACATCCCGGCAAGAGACCCAGTACTTC

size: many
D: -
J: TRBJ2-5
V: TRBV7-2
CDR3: CASSFPAEETQYF
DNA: TGTGCCAGCAGCTTCCCAGCGGAAGAGACCCAGTACTTC

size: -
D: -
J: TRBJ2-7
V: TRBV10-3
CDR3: CAISEDTRSYEQYF
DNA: TGTGCCATCAGTGAGGACACTCGCTCCTACGAGCAGTACTTC

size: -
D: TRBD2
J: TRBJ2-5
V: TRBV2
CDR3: CASSVTSGHQETQYF
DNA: TGTGCCAGCAGCGTCACTAGCGGACATCAAGAGACCCAGTACTTC

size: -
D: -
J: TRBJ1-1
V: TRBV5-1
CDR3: CASSGRGVMNTEAFF
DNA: TGCGCCAGCAGCGGCCGGGGCGTAATGAACACTGAAGCTTTCTTT

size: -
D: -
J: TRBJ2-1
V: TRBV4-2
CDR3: CASSQERRLGEQFF
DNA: TGTGCCAGCAGCCAAGAAAGACGACTCGGTGAGCAGTTCTTC

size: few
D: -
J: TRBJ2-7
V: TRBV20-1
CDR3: CSARDLSEQYF
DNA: TGCAGTGCTAGAGATCTAAGCGAGCAGTACTTC

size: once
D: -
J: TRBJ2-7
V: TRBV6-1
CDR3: CAAARVTSYEQYF
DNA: TGTGCCGCCGCTCGGGTCACATCCTACGAGCAGTACTTC

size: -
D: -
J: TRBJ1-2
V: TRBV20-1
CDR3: CSASWSGIGYTF
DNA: TGCAGTGCTAGTTGGTCAGGGATTGGCTACACCTTC

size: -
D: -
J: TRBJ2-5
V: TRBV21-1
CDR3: CASRKDGGRETQYF
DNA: TGTGCCAGCAGGAAAGACGGGGGGCGAGAGACCCAGTACTTC

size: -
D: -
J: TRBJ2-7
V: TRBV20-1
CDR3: CSARDYGGESYEQYF
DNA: TGCAGTGCTAGAGATTACGGGGGCGAATCCTACGAGCAGTACTTC